This T cell receptor (beta chain) was captured in a study of cytomegalovirus exposure and HLA in healthy donors (dated by TCRdb to 2017 to 2019). Broadly, across the study: An earlier analysis of some 600 of the donors reported about 260 Gb of sequence data and around 110 million unique TCR beta sequences obtained from 180 million or so T cells. An early release that covered several hundred HLA-typed donors contained approximately 300 gigabases of sequencing data and about 93 million unique TCR sequences. Of the 300 to 450 genotyped donors, approximately 80% were placed in the genetic ancestry cluster associated with self-reported Caucasian donors. The aim of the study was to test whether cataloging public T cell receptors could identify signatures of past pathogen exposure. The T cell repertoires of several hundred subjects were profiled by immunosequencing and related to cytomegalovirus serostatus. In addition to the first cohort of roughly 670 subjects, a separate validation cohort of 100 to 150 different subjects was used. To predict cytomegalovirus infection status, the study combined high-throughput TCR immunosequencing, statistical association of individual TCRs with disease status, and machine learning. A later analysis re-analyzed previously published TCR beta repertoires from 666 donors and added high-resolution HLA genotyping to study TCR occurrence patterns. In the later analysis, no new phenotypic data were used to find candidate immune exposures; instead, reliance was placed on TCR beta sequences and their occurrence across donors. To decide whether each TCR beta V gene segment behaved as functional or pseudogenic, an earlier analysis of some 540 of the donors relied on high-throughput TCR beta sequencing. Donor age, sex, ethnicity and CMV serostatus were compiled together with the repertoire data. Genome-wide SNP genotypes for about three fifths of the roughly 670 donors were used in a later genetic analysis, which treated that subset as a discovery cohort. Every repertoire in the discovery cohort had been generated on one and the same sequencing platform. HLA typing covered class I and class II loci at four-digit resolution. Typing coverage varied by locus: 629-630 donors for A, B, C, DRB1 and DQB1; roughly 560 for DQA1; approximately 570 for DPA1; 450 to 480 for DPB1. A few DR-DQ haplotypes were treated as single units for association and clustering because of strong linkage in the cohort. Among roughly 400 genotyped donors of the cohort, an average of approximately 240,000 unique TCR beta nucleotide sequences was sequenced per donor, of which about 19% were non-productive.

The CDR3 spans 15 residues, from the cysteine through the phenylalanine. Left in the record is the CDR3 DNA by itself, 45 bases read in frame from the first base. V is trimmed back by 5 bases and J by 2 bases, and the junction contains 4 bases that no gene match accounts for. In the germline V gene, CDR1 corresponds to SGHTA and CDR2 to FQGTGA. The library was built by means of the immunoSEQ multiplex PCR assay. For the multiplex PCR, a mixture combining 60 forward primers for TCR Vbeta segments and 13 reverse primers for TCR Jbeta segments was used. The CDR3 region of rearranged TCR beta genes was amplified from genomic DNA by a multiplex PCR assay. Amplified TCR beta libraries were sequenced as 87-base-pair reads on the Illumina HiSeq System. The paper's processing steps were these. A later analysis counted tens of millions of unique TCR beta chains across the 550 to 700 repertoires, and about 10 million of these chains were shared by at least two donors. Raw reads were error-corrected and collapsed into unique sequences with a nearest-neighbor algorithm that merged closely related sequences to remove PCR and sequencing errors. Alignment of CDR3 sequences to IMGT reference sequences was used to assign V, D and J gene segments. Each retained sequence needed at least a six-nucleotide match to both a V gene segment and a J gene segment. Rearrangements were classified as productive when the CDR3 lacked stop codons and remained in frame with V and J, and all other rearrangements were classified as non-productive. CDR3 was defined by IMGT convention, running from the second conserved V-encoded cysteine to the conserved J-encoded phenylalanine. The earlier analysis of 550 to 650 of the donors excluded any sequence lacking an unambiguous match to a single V gene segment. An earlier analysis of a few hundred of the donors classified V segments as functional when productive rearrangements were above 56.7% and as segregating when the standard deviation between donors was above 5%. A statistical classification framework was built to diagnose cytomegalovirus status from the catalog of TCR beta chain sequences. A later analysis assigned V and J genes by comparing TCR nucleotide sequences with IMGT/GENE-DB human TR gene sequences. Using the TCRdist pipeline, a later analysis assigned CDR3 sequences along with most-parsimonious VDJ recombination scenarios. In a later analysis, each TCR beta chain was defined by its CDR3 amino acid sequence together with its V-gene family, and reads lacking a unique V-gene family were excluded. In a later analysis, fewer than 650 highly shared, low-generation-probability nucleotide sequences were removed to address suspected cross-contamination and a sequencing artifact. In a later analysis, a clonal expansion index for each public chain was calculated from normalized within-repertoire ranks of inferred template counts. In a later analysis, generation probabilities were computed with a VDJ recombination model fitted to out-of-frame rearrangements, and the resulting probabilities were checked against IGoR. In a later analysis, hypergeometric tests were used to score TCR-TCR, TCR-HLA and TCR-CMV co-occurrence, with a repertoire-size bias correction applied to TCR pairs. False discovery rates were estimated in a later analysis by permuting HLA or CMV assignments 20 times. In a later analysis, co-occurring TCRs were grouped using DBSCAN, and TCRdist sequence similarity was added for clustering within HLA-allele-positive subsets. Co-occurrence clustering excluded repertoires with fewer than 30,000 or more than 120,000 public chains, plus five with anomalous nucleotide sharing. TCRdb obtained this table from immuneACCESS and retained in-frame rearrangements with V and J assigned. These tables miss some clones; where compared with another copy, unresolved V genes account for less than half of the shortfall, and the remainder is unexplained. D and trimming were read from the DNA, whereas the V and J calls and clone size are those reported in that table. The sample yields around 80,000 clones; around 68% were counted once. The ten largest clones capture over 7.5% of the sample.

This clone has a handful of counts. Its antigen remains undetermined. Per-nucleotide qualities are absent, and no much larger clonotype sits a single base away. At the DNA level, this CDR3 is encoded by other sequences in the same sample as well. In total, around 600 healthy bone marrow donors made up the cohort. At the time of sampling, every cohort member was nominally healthy, though immune exposures that went unrecorded were likely present. The donor was CMV seropositive and was included in the group of 290 or so seropositive cohort members. A peripheral blood sample was collected from each donor, and TCR beta sequencing was performed on peripheral blood mononuclear cells. The Qiagen DNeasy Blood Extraction Kit was used to extract genomic DNA from the blood cell samples. The investigation overall reported the following: Some IMGT-functional V segments, including TRBV6-2 and TRBV6-3, could not be distinguished by the 87-base-pair reads and were therefore excluded. In a later analysis, most CMV-associated TCR beta chains were found to appear HLA-restricted, with HLA associations seemingly driven largely by CMV exposure. A further reported finding was that TCR beta sequences accurately predicted the HLA-A and HLA-B alleles for most subjects in the first cohort. According to a later genetic analysis, donors in an Asian-associated ancestry cluster had fewer N-insertions in productive TCRs than the roughly 670-donor mean. V-gene and J-gene trimming of TCR beta chains was associated with a missense DCLRE1C variant in a later genetic analysis, and the association was replicated in an independent cohort. In the study, about 150 TCR beta chains were listed as associated with cytomegalovirus. The classifier was reported to diagnose cytomegalovirus status with high specificity and sensitivity in both the original and validation cohorts. The earlier analysis of almost 600 of the donors excluded about 16 rarely observed V segments, including chromosome 9 orphons, because counts were too low. In a later analysis, about 16,000 TCR beta sequences were associated with specific HLA alleles at a false discovery rate of 0.05. Sequencing depth was assumed to be roughly uniform across donors in the presence/absence analyses, though that assumption may not hold. Only TCR beta chains were sequenced in this cohort, and the absence of alpha or paired-chain data limited detectable features. A later analysis found that HLA-associated TCR beta chains were more clonally expanded and had lower generation probabilities than equally common non-associated chains. Correlated functional status among segregating V segments might be attributable to linkage disequilibrium, but an unknown experimental factor could not be ruled out. Because HLA typing was missing for some donors at each locus, association tests included only the typed subset. Strong co-occurrence of HLA alleles, especially DR and DQ, made assigning TCR associations to individual alleles difficult. The authors suggested that the approach could potentially be generalized to other disease states and immunological phenotypes. A later analysis found that TCR association rates varied across HLA loci, with DRB1 alleles showing the most associated TCRs and HLA-C alleles the fewest. While some public TCRs were present in many individuals, most TCR sequences turned up only very rarely across donors. In an earlier analysis of 587 of the donors, most TCR beta V segments appeared in productive rearrangements about 87% or about 30% of the time, broadly matching IMGT annotations. A group of highly shared sequence variants was considered likely to be a technical artifact of the sequencing pipeline. In vitro tests confirmed that a few of the cytomegalovirus-associated TCR beta chains recognize cytomegalovirus antigens. Immune exposure information for the cohort was limited to CMV serostatus. A later analysis reported that several top co-occurrence clusters appeared linked to parvovirus B19, influenza, CMV and Epstein-Barr virus.

What was sequenced was PBMCs. The sequence came from a man aged 35-49 years in good health and CMV-seropositive. This receptor chain uses TRBV7-3 and TRBJ1-3, and 9 bases in between align with TRBD1. The nucleotides read TGTGCCAGCAGCCTAGGGACAGGGACTGGAAACACCATATATTTT. This encodes CASSLGTGTGNTIYF.